Listed below are T cell receptor beta chains from one sample, sequenced in a study of blood T cell repertoires in COVID-19. Using immunoSEQ multiplex PCR, the repertoire was profiled, and TCRdb retains in-frame clones only, with some absent. The table lists about 150,000 clones, roughly nine tenths of them singletons. The sequenced sample was peripheral blood. The receptors stem from a human donor in a cohort sampled during active COVID-19. Each CDR3 is given with its conserved first and last residue. D genes are given only for firm matches. The size field is filled for only some rows; it gives once, few, many or a size class.

v_call,clone_size,d_call,j_call,cdr3_nt,cdr3_aa
TRBV7-2,NA,NA,TRBJ2-5,TGTGCCAGCAGCCATGGACTGAGGGAAGAGACCCAGTACTTC,CASSHGLREETQYF
TRBV7-3,NA,TRBD2,TRBJ2-1,TGTGCCAGCAGCTTGACGCATCAACCCGGGACTAGCGGGGGGGCAGAGCAGTTCTTC,CASSLTHQPGTSGGAEQFF
TRBV9,NA,TRBD2,TRBJ2-2,TGTGCCAGCAATGGGAGGGCAGGCACCGGGGAGCTGTTTTTT,CASNGRAGTGELFF
TRBV6-5,NA,TRBD2,TRBJ2-5,TGTGCCAGCAGTACGTGGGCGGGGGGGCAAGAGACCCAGTACTTC,CASSTWAGGQETQYF
TRBV4-2,NA,TRBD1,TRBJ2-7,TGTGCCAGCAGCCCCTACCGGGACAGGTACGAGCAGTACTTC,CASSPYRDRYEQYF
TRBV5-4,NA,TRBD2,TRBJ2-3,TGTGCCAGCAGCTCCCGACTAGCGGGGGTCACAGATACGCAGTATTTT,CASSSRLAGVTDTQYF
TRBV7-2,NA,NA,TRBJ2-1,TGTGCCAGCAGCTTACCTAGTTTTAGTGAGCAGTTCTTC,CASSLPSFSEQFF
TRBV5-8,NA,NA,TRBJ2-7,TGTGCCAGCAGCTTATACAGGGCCTACGAGCAGTACTTC,CASSLYRAYEQYF
TRBV3-1/TRBV3-2,NA,NA,TRBJ1-1,TGTGCCAGCAGCCAAGTAAGGGGCACTGAAGCTTTCTTT,CASSQVRGTEAFF
TRBV27,NA,NA,TRBJ2-2,TGTGCCAGCGCCGTTGGTCTACGTAGCGGGGAGCTGTTTTTT,CASAVGLRSGELFF
TRBV15,once,TRBD1,TRBJ2-7,TGTGCCACCAGCAGAGATCAGGGGGCGGGTGAGCAGTACTTC,CATSRDQGAGEQYF
TRBV9,NA,TRBD1,TRBJ1-2,TGTGCCAGCAGCGCAGGACAGGGGCCCTATGGCTACACCTTC,CASSAGQGPYGYTF
TRBV2,NA,TRBD1,TRBJ1-1,TGTGCCAGCAGGGGACAGTCCAACACTGAAGCTTTCTTT,CASRGQSNTEAFF
TRBV1,NA,NA,TRBJ2-1,TGCACCAGCAGCCCCGGGACTAGCGGGTGGAATGAGCAGTTCTTC,CTSSPGTSGWNEQFF
TRBV7-9,NA,TRBD1,TRBJ2-5,TGTGCCATTCCCCAAACCAGGGGGTTGGGAGAGACCCAGTACTTC,CAIPQTRGLGETQYF
TRBV25-1,NA,TRBD2,TRBJ2-3,TGTGCCAGCAGCAAAGGACTAGCGGGGTTCACAGATACGCAGTATTTT,CASSKGLAGFTDTQYF
TRBV4-3,NA,NA,TRBJ2-3,TGCGCCAGCAGCCAAGACCCCCTCAGAGATACGCAGTATTTT,CASSQDPLRDTQYF
TRBV4-3,NA,TRBD1,TRBJ2-5,TGCGCCAGCAGCGTCCGACAGGGGGCAGGGGAGACCCAGTACTTC,CASSVRQGAGETQYF
TRBV5-1,NA,TRBD1,TRBJ1-2,TGCGCCAGCAGCCACTTGGAGTTTACAGGGGGCAACTATGGCTACACCTTC,CASSHLEFTGGNYGYTF
TRBV11-2,NA,NA,TRBJ1-3,TGTGCCAGCAGCCCAGGGTTCTCTGGAAACACCATATATTTT,CASSPGFSGNTIYF
TRBV7-3,NA,NA,TRBJ1-1,TGTGCCAGCAGCGCTGACTGGAACACTGAAGCTTTCTTT,CASSADWNTEAFF
TRBV15,NA,NA,TRBJ1-3,TGTGCCACCAGCCCCCAGGTTGGTAGCTCTGGAAACACCATATATTTT,CATSPQVGSSGNTIYF
TRBV7-9,few,NA,TRBJ1-6,TGTGCCAGCAGCTCCCGGGAGGCAGGGCCCTCACCCCTCCACTTT,CASSSREAGPSPLHF
TRBV27,NA,TRBD1,TRBJ1-2,TGTGCCAGCAGTCGCGGAGGGGGCTTTGGCTACACCTTC,CASSRGGGFGYTF
TRBV4-2,NA,TRBD2,TRBJ2-3,TGTGCCAGCAGCCAAGAATTAGCGGGGGGCCTCTGGGATACGCAGTATTTT,CASSQELAGGLWDTQYF
TRBV6-5,NA,NA,TRBJ1-3,TGTGCCAGCAGTTACTCGAAAGGGGTGGCTGGAAACACCATATATTTT,CASSYSKGVAGNTIYF
TRBV6-5,NA,NA,TRBJ1-1,TGTGCCAGCAGTTACGCCGAGGGGGTCACTGAAGCTTTCTTT,CASSYAEGVTEAFF
TRBV9,NA,NA,TRBJ2-2,TGTGCCAGCAGCGTTGGAACAGACCACACCGGGGAGCTGTTTTTT,CASSVGTDHTGELFF
TRBV11-2,NA,NA,TRBJ2-3,TGTGCCAGCAGCCCTAGGACGGGGGGCACGAATACGCAGTATTTT,CASSPRTGGTNTQYF
TRBV7-9,NA,NA,TRBJ2-5,TGTGCCAGCAGTCGTTTGCCGGGACAAGAATACCAAGAGACCCAGTACTTC,CASSRLPGQEYQETQYF
TRBV7-9,NA,NA,TRBJ1-1,TGTGCCAGCAGCCCATTGTTTAGGAGGGAATATCATGAAGCTTTCTTT,CASSPLFRREYHEAFF
TRBV5-1,NA,NA,TRBJ1-1,TGCGCCAGCAGCTTGGATTGGAGAGGCACTGAAGCTTTCTTT,CASSLDWRGTEAFF
TRBV6-5,NA,TRBD1,TRBJ2-7,TGTGCCAGCCGCGGACAGGGGTTGTACGAGCAGTACTTC,CASRGQGLYEQYF
TRBV6-5,NA,TRBD1,TRBJ2-3,TGTGCCAGCACCCCGGGACAGGGAAGCACAGATACGCAGTATTTT,CASTPGQGSTDTQYF
TRBV7-8,NA,NA,TRBJ2-2,TGTGCCAGCAGCTTAATTCTGAGGGATATCGCGAACACCGGGGAGCTGTTTTTT,CASSLILRDIANTGELFF
TRBV6-2/TRBV6-3,NA,NA,TRBJ2-7,TGTGCCAGCGGCCACAGGACGTCCTCCTACGAGCAGTACTTC,CASGHRTSSYEQYF
TRBV28,NA,NA,TRBJ1-5,TGTGCCAGCAGTTTCAGGGGATATCAGCCCCAGCATTTT,CASSFRGYQPQHF
TRBV30,NA,NA,TRBJ1-4,TGTGCCTGGAGTCGGGAACGCGTTGGGGAAAAACTGTTTTTT,CAWSRERVGEKLFF
TRBV7-7,NA,NA,TRBJ1-3,TGTGCCAGCAGCCCCTTGAGCTCTGGAAACACCATATATTTT,CASSPLSSGNTIYF
TRBV27,NA,TRBD1,TRBJ2-2,TGTGCCAGCAGTAGGACAGGGGGCATCACCGGGGAGCTGTTTTTT,CASSRTGGITGELFF
TRBV19,NA,NA,TRBJ2-3,TGTGCCAGTAGTATCTACACAGATACGCAGTATTTT,CASSIYTDTQYF
TRBV3-1/TRBV3-2,NA,NA,TRBJ1-2,TGTGCCAGCAGCCAAGACTTCGGCAGGGAGGATTCCTATGGCTACACCTTC,CASSQDFGREDSYGYTF
TRBV2,NA,NA,TRBJ2-7,TGTGCCAGCAGTGAGGGTTTTTCGCGGGGATTCGAGCAGTACTTC,CASSEGFSRGFEQYF
TRBV5-6,once,NA,TRBJ2-7,TGTGCCAGCAGGCCCTCTCCCGGGAGCTCCTACGAGCAGTACTTC,CASRPSPGSSYEQYF
TRBV7-9,NA,TRBD1,TRBJ2-7,TGTGCCAGCAGCTTAGGGGCAGGGGGCTACGAGCAGTACTTC,CASSLGAGGYEQYF
TRBV6-2/TRBV6-3,NA,NA,TRBJ1-1,TGTGCCAGCAGTTACGGCATATACACTGAAGCTTTCTTT,CASSYGIYTEAFF